These 23 T cell receptor beta chains came from one sample sequenced in a study of shared clonotypes between healthy human individuals. Naive CD8 cells were CD45RO-negative, positively selected for CCR7, excluding terminally differentiated effector memory CD45RA+ cells. Measured with immunoSEQ multiplex PCR; TCRdb has only the in-frame clones, and not every one. The table lists 630,000 or so clones, nearly 98% of them singletons. Specimen: naive CD8+ T cells sorted from blood. These receptors were taken from a man aged 25-45 years in good health.

J is TRBJ2-3 and V is TRBV5-1; the D gene is possibly TRBD1 (5 bases). This CDR3 contains 14 residues. Germline loops: CDR1 SGHRS, CDR2 YFSETQ. V lost 2 bases and J lost 1, with 8 bases in between. CDR3 amino acids: CASSFRTRTDTQYF. The CDR3 bases are TGCGCCAGCAGCTTCCGGACACGCACAGATACGCAGTATTTT.

The J gene is TRBJ2-1, the V gene TRBV5-1; TRBD1 matches 8 bases. Germline V lookup: CDR1 SGHRS, CDR2 YFSETQ. With 0 bases clipped from V and 8 bases from J, the junction kept 10 bases outside the gene matches. The CDR3 is made up of 16 amino acids. The CDR3 is CASSLDRGYAGHEQFF. The CDR3, as DNA: TGCGCCAGCAGCTTGGACAGGGGGTATGCTGGCCATGAGCAGTTCTTC.

CDR3 loop: CARSLYSRLDTMIRYCDEQFF. DNA for the CDR3: TGTGCCAGAAGCTTGTATTCCCGACTAGACACCATGATCCGGTATTGCGATGAGCAGTTCTTC. This chain connects TRBV5-3 to TRBJ2-1; maybe TRBD2 (6 bases). TRBV5-3 is reported as an ORF; its role is uncertain. The CDR3 has 21 amino acids. Trimming took 1 base from V and 8 from J, leaving 34 bases between them.

This chain joins TRBV27 and TRBJ1-3; possible D gene TRBD1, 5 bases. The ends were cut back, 8 bases at V and 0 bases at J, with 17 bases in the middle. Germline loops: CDR1 MNHEY, CDR2 SMNVEV (reference sequence). This CDR3 has 16 residues. Here the CDR3 DNA reads TGTGCCAGCGCCCCAGAAGGTGACAGCTCTGGAAACACCATATATTTT. It codes for CASAPEGDSSGNTIYF.

The rearrangement uses TRBV4-1 and TRBJ2-5, with 8 bases fitting TRBD1. Germline CDR1 is MGHRA and CDR2 is YSYEKL. The CDR3 totals 16 residues. V lost 0 bases, J lost 0 bases, and 3 bases stayed unmatched. CDR3 sequence (DNA): TGCGCCAGCAGCCAAGATCGGACAGGGTACCAAGAGACCCAGTACTTC. This encodes CASSQDRTGYQETQYF.

The V and J genes are TRBV5-1 and TRBJ2-3; possibly TRBD2 for D (5 bases). Per germline, CDR1 SGHRS and CDR2 YFSETQ. The CDR3 sequence is 13 residues long. Trimming shortened V by 5 bases and J by 4 bases, and 11 bases separated the two germline ends. CDR3 sequence reads: CASRDSPPDTQYF. CDR3 coding DNA: TGCGCCAGCAGGGACTCTCCTCCAGATACGCAGTATTTT.

The rearrangement uses TRBV7-9 and TRBJ2-1, with D possibly TRBD1 on 5 matching bases. Germline assignment: CDR1 SEHNR and CDR2 FQNEAQ (reference sequence). V was trimmed by 3 bases and J by 7 bases, leaving 13 bases between them. There are 14 residues in the CDR3. The CDR3 protein is CASSFLDKENEQFF. DNA of the CDR3: TGTGCCAGCAGCTTCCTGGACAAGGAGAATGAGCAGTTCTTC. The full variable domain, rest sourced from reference TRBV7-9 and TRBJ2-1, is DTGVSQNPRHKITKRGQNVTFRCDPISEHNRLYWYRQTLGQGPEFLTYFQNEAQLEKSRLLSDRFSAERPKGSFSTLEIQRTEQGDSAMYLCASSFLDKENEQFFGPGTRLTVL.

This sequence joins TRBV5-4 and TRBJ2-7; 7 nucleotides match TRBD1. Trimming removed 4 bases from V and 2 bases from J; junction bases left unmatched: 12. This CDR3 region has 16 residues. Germline assignment: CDR1 SGHNT and CDR2 YYREEE (reference sequence). This CDR3 is CASSRNGDSHPYEQYF. CDR3 DNA sequence: TGTGCCAGCAGCCGTAACGGGGACAGCCATCCCTACGAGCAGTACTTC. The variable domain in full, completed from reference TRBV5-4 and TRBJ2-7, reads ETGVTQSPTHLIKTRGQQVTLRCSSQSGHNTVSWYQQALGQGPQFIFQYYREEENGRGNFPPRFSGLQFPNYSSELNVNALELDDSALYLCASSRNGDSHPYEQYFGPGTRLTVT.

The chain employs TRBV2 and TRBJ2-1; D not certain. Germline V CDR1 and CDR2: SNHLY, FYNNEI. V lost 7 bases, J lost 8 bases, and 15 bases lay in between. The CDR3 runs 13 residues. The CDR3 region is CASIGRLFDEQFF. The CDR3, as DNA: TGTGCCAGCATCGGTAGGTTGTTCGATGAGCAGTTCTTC.

The CDR3, as DNA: TGTGCCAGCAGTTTATTTGTGGTTCACACAGATACGCAGTATTTT. Translation gives CASSLFVVHTDTQYF. V gene TRBV27 combines with J gene TRBJ2-3, with no clear D. The CDR3 is made up of 15 amino acids. The V gene's germline CDR1 is MNHEY and CDR2 SMNVEV (reference sequence). Trimming removed 1 base at V and 2 bases at J, with 10 bases between.

The chain uses TRBV4-1 and TRBJ2-2; D is undetermined. There are 13 residues in the CDR3. V lost 5 bases to trimming and J lost 3 bases, with 7 bases between them. Per the germline V gene, CDR1 is MGHRA and CDR2 is YSYEKL. This chain's CDR3 is CASSSSDTGELFF. CDR3 bases: TGCGCCAGCAGCTCTTCTGACACCGGGGAGCTGTTTTTT.

The chain carries TRBV28 and TRBJ2-3, with TRBD1 matching over 7 bases. The CDR3 is 16 residues long. The V segment lost 2 bases and the J segment 4 bases; nucleotides outside the gene matches: 9. The germline gives CDR1 MDHEN, CDR2 SYDVKM. The DNA for the CDR3 is TGTGCCAGCAGTTTAACAGGGGAAGGGTTCTCAGATACGCAGTATTTT. This sequence encodes CASSLTGEGFSDTQYF.

The rearrangement links TRBV7-9 to TRBJ1-4, with 8 bases aligning to TRBD1. Losses at the gene ends were 5 bases for V and 6 bases for J; bases not matched to a gene: 8. Germline V gene lookup returns CDR1 SEHNR and CDR2 FQNEAQ (reference sequence). The length of the CDR3 is 15 residues. The CDR3 sequence: CASSPLDRGHEKLFF. CDR3 DNA: TGTGCCAGCAGCCCCCTCGACAGGGGCCATGAAAAACTGTTTTTT.

V gene TRBV19 combines with J gene TRBJ1-5; D not certain. V was pared by 3 bases and J by 7 bases, with 13 bases between. From germline, CDR1 is LNHDA and CDR2 SQIVND (reference sequence). The CDR3 is 14 amino acids. This chain's CDR3 is CASSILDARQPQHF. The CDR3, as DNA: TGTGCCAGTAGTATTCTAGACGCAAGGCAGCCCCAGCATTTT.

This chain connects TRBV6-6 to TRBJ2-5; D call uncertain. The CDR3 runs to 13 residues. The V end lost 3 bases, the J end lost 3 bases, and 8 bases lay between the germline ends. CDR1 and CDR2 (germline): MNHNY, SVGAGI (reference sequence). CDR3 DNA: TGTGCCAGCAGTTATAGGGTGGAAGAGACCCAGTACTTC. It codes for CASSYRVEETQYF.

J is TRBJ2-7 and V is TRBV2, with D possibly TRBD1 on 5 matching bases. V was cut by 0 bases and J by 2 bases, with 17 bases left in between. Germline V gene sequence: CDR1 SNHLY, CDR2 FYNNEI. The CDR3 spans 17 residues. The CDR3 nucleotides are TGTGCCAGCAGTGAAGCGCGAGGACACTATTTCCCCTACGAGCAGTACTTC. Translated, it gives CASSEARGHYFPYEQYF.

The rearrangement links TRBV27 to TRBJ2-2; D is perhaps TRBD2 (6 bases). V lost 4 bases to trimming and J lost 6 bases, with 21 bases between them. There are 17 residues in the CDR3. Per the germline V gene, CDR1 is MNHEY and CDR2 is SMNVEV (reference sequence). The DNA of the CDR3 is TGTGCCAGCAGTTCCCCCCTAACGGGACTCTCCCCCGGGGAGCTGTTTTTT. Residues: CASSSPLTGLSPGELFF.

The V call is TRBV7-9, the J call TRBJ2-7; possibly TRBD1 or TRBD2 for D (5 bases each). The germline CDR1 and CDR2 sequences are SEHNR and FQNEAQ (reference sequence). The CDR3 is made up of 16 amino acids. V was clipped by 4 bases and J by 3 bases, with 19 bases between them. The CDR3 DNA reads TGTGCCAGCAGCTCCATAGAGATGGGGACCGTCTACGAGCAGTACTTC. This codes for CASSSIEMGTVYEQYF.

This chain joins TRBV6-1 and TRBJ2-7; no firm D call. This CDR3 is 14 amino acids long. Germline lookup yields CDR1 MNHNS and CDR2 SASEGT. Trimming removed 8 bases at V and 2 bases at J, with 16 bases between. The CDR3 nucleotides are TGTGCCAGCGAAATGTCGGGCGAGGCCTACGAGCAGTACTTC. This codes for CASEMSGEAYEQYF.

V and J are TRBV7-3 and TRBJ2-7, with D perhaps matching TRBD2 (6 bases). The CDR3 consists of 13 residues. Trimming cost V 5 bases and J 5 bases, with 13 bases left between them. The germline gives CDR1 SGHTA, CDR2 FQGTGA. The CDR3 DNA is TGTGCCAGCAGCCCCCGGGGAGGCGACGAGCAGTACTTC. This translates into CASSPRGGDEQYF.

V is TRBV2 and J is TRBJ2-2; no reliable D call. The CDR3 runs 11 residues. Trimming stripped 7 bases from V and 7 bases from J, with 7 bases between. Germline CDR1 reads SNHLY; CDR2 reads FYNNEI. Here the CDR3 reads CASIWGGELFF. The DNA of the CDR3 is TGTGCCAGCATATGGGGCGGGGAGCTGTTTTTT.

The DNA for the CDR3 is TGTGCCAGCAGATCGGACAGGCTGAACACTGAAGCTTTCTTT. Translated, it gives CASRSDRLNTEAFF. The chain couples TRBV6-5 to TRBJ1-1, with 7 positions matching TRBD1. This CDR3 region has 14 residues. With V trimmed by 6 bases and J by 0 bases, 4 bases remained unmatched. Germline V gives CDR1 MNHEY, CDR2 SVGAGI.

The chain links TRBV6-1 to TRBJ2-1; 11 nucleotides line up with TRBD2. V was clipped by 4 bases and J by 10 bases; unmatched bases: 15. This CDR3 contains 17 residues. Germline V gene data show CDR1 as MNHNS and CDR2 as SASEGT. CDR3 DNA: TGTGCCAGCAGTGGAATAAGACTAGCGGGATTAAGGTGGGAGCAGTTCTTC. This codes for CASSGIRLAGLRWEQFF.